Listed below are T cell receptor beta chains from one sample, sequenced in a study of CD8+ T cells in alopecia areata. Sequencing used immunoSEQ multiplex PCR; TCRdb keeps in-frame clones, though not all of them. Of more than 85,000 clones in the sample, 40% to 55% were seen once. The specimen sequenced was CD4+ T cells sorted from blood. These receptors were obtained from a human donor with alopecia areata. Each CDR3 is given with its conserved first and last residue. A D gene is named only where the DNA matches it firmly. Size is stated for part of the rows, as once, few or many counts, or as a class when the clone is expanded.

v_call,d_call,j_call,clone_size,cdr3_aa,cdr3_nt
TRBV29-1,-,TRBJ2-3,-,CSTRGSGDTQYF,TGCAGCACCCGCGGATCCGGAGATACGCAGTATTTT
TRBV28,-,TRBJ2-5,few,CASSPEAGAETQYF,TGTGCCAGCAGTCCCGAAGCAGGGGCGGAGACCCAGTACTTC
TRBV11-2,TRBD1,TRBJ2-7,-,CASTTGGYEQYF,TGTGCCAGCACCACAGGGGGCTACGAGCAGTACTTC
TRBV29-1,-,TRBJ2-3,few,CSVGWADTDTQYF,TGCAGCGTTGGTTGGGCGGACACAGATACGCAGTATTTT
TRBV29-1,-,TRBJ2-7,few,CSVWTAIYEQYF,TGCAGCGTCTGGACAGCAATCTACGAGCAGTACTTC
TRBV5-1,TRBD2,TRBJ2-3,few,CASSLATSVTDTQYF,TGCGCCAGCAGCTTGGCGACTAGCGTCACAGATACGCAGTATTTT
TRBV10-3,-,TRBJ1-5,medium-sized,CAISESMQGRGQPQHF,TGTGCCATCAGTGAATCGATGCAGGGAAGAGGTCAGCCCCAGCATTTT
TRBV2,-,TRBJ2-7,-,CASTSLAGGGNYEQYF,TGTGCCAGCACCTCCCTAGCTGGTGGAGGTAACTACGAGCAGTACTTC
TRBV30,-,TRBJ2-3,-,CAWSHDTLGTDTQYF,TGTGCCTGGAGCCACGACACCCTAGGGACAGATACGCAGTATTTT
TRBV28,-,TRBJ2-7,medium-sized,CASSFTQAGNEQYF,TGTGCCAGCAGTTTTACACAGGCGGGGAACGAGCAGTACTTC
TRBV5-1,-,TRBJ1-2,-,CASTPGNKGYTF,TGCGCCAGCACCCCTGGAAACAAAGGCTACACCTTC
TRBV4-1,TRBD2,TRBJ2-7,-,CASSQPGTSSTEQYF,TGCGCCAGCAGCCAACCCGGGACTAGCTCGACCGAGCAGTACTTC
TRBV29-1,-,TRBJ1-1,-,CSVEGRYTEAFF,TGCAGCGTTGAAGGGCGGTACACTGAAGCTTTCTTT
TRBV30,-,TRBJ2-5,-,CAWSSGPLGSETQYF,TGTGCCTGGAGTAGTGGTCCATTAGGAAGTGAGACCCAGTACTTC
TRBV5-1,-,TRBJ2-5,-,CASSLEGPPQETQYF,TGCGCCAGCAGCTTGGAGGGGCCCCCCCAAGAGACCCAGTACTTC
TRBV28,-,TRBJ2-2,-,CASSQSPGELFF,TGTGCCAGCAGTCAAAGTCCCGGGGAGCTGTTTTTT
TRBV29-1,-,TRBJ1-3,-,CSAGRRNTIYF,TGCAGCGCCGGCCGAAGAAACACCATATATTTT
TRBV29-1,TRBD2,TRBJ2-5,few,CSVTSGREETQYF,TGCAGCGTGACTAGCGGGAGGGAAGAGACCCAGTACTTC
TRBV7-3,-,TRBJ2-1,few,CASSFGQGGRNEQFF,TGTGCCAGCAGCTTTGGGCAGGGAGGTCGCAATGAGCAGTTCTTC
TRBV29-1,TRBD1,TRBJ1-2,-,CSVELGQGVAILGYTF,TGCAGCGTTGAATTGGGACAGGGGGTAGCTATCCTTGGCTACACCTTC
TRBV30,-,TRBJ1-3,once,CAWGKGTPSGNTIYF,TGTGCCTGGGGTAAAGGAACTCCCTCTGGAAACACCATATATTTT
TRBV29-1,-,TRBJ1-2,few,CSVVTGIYGYTF,TGCAGCGTTGTTACAGGGATCTATGGCTACACCTTC
TRBV6-6,-,TRBJ1-4,few,CASKGTQGQDEKLFF,TGTGCCAGCAAGGGCACCCAGGGCCAGGATGAAAAACTGTTTTTT
TRBV2,-,TRBJ1-1,-,CASSTQGYRTEAFF,TGTGCCAGCAGTACCCAGGGTTATAGGACTGAAGCTTTCTTT
TRBV5-1,TRBD1,TRBJ2-1,few,CASSLHRGRSYNEQFF,TGCGCCAGCAGCTTGCACAGGGGGCGATCCTACAATGAGCAGTTCTTC
TRBV4-1,-,TRBJ2-3,-,CASSQEGATDTQYF,TGCGCCAGCAGCCAAGAGGGAGCCACAGATACGCAGTATTTT
TRBV19,-,TRBJ2-6,few,CASSMVDPSGANVLTF,TGTGCCAGTAGTATGGTAGACCCCTCTGGGGCCAACGTCCTGACTTTC
TRBV4-1,TRBD1,TRBJ1-2,-,CAIRDSFNYGYTF,TGCGCCATCCGGGACAGCTTTAACTATGGCTACACCTTC
TRBV6-1,TRBD1,TRBJ2-7,-,CASSPRTGSSYEQYF,TGTGCCAGCAGTCCCCGGACAGGTAGCTCCTACGAGCAGTACTTC
TRBV29-1,-,TRBJ2-6,-,CSGRTGANVLTF,TGCAGCGGCAGGACTGGGGCCAACGTCCTGACTTTC
TRBV29-1,TRBD1,TRBJ2-5,-,CSVEATGTGYETQYF,TGCAGCGTTGAAGCCACCGGGACAGGGTACGAGACCCAGTACTTC
TRBV7-2,-,TRBJ1-1,once,CASSSTPDGAAKVFF,TGTGCCAGCAGCTCGACTCCCGACGGAGCCGCTAAAGTTTTCTTT